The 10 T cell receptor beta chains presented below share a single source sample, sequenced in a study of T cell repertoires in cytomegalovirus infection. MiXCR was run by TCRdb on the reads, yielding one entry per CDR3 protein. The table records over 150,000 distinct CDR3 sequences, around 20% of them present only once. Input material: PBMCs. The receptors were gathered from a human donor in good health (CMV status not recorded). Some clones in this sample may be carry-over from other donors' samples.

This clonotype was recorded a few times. In DNA form, the CDR3 reads TGCGCCAGCAGTCTAGGGGCTAATGAAAAACTGTTTTTT. Its translation is CASSLGANEKLFF. The V gene is TRBV5-1, the J gene TRBJ1-4, with a weak D call TRBD1 (5 bases). Germline-derived CDR1 and CDR2 are SGHRS and YFSETQ. The CDR3 covers 13 residues. V was clipped by 5 bases and J by 3 bases, with 8 bases between them.

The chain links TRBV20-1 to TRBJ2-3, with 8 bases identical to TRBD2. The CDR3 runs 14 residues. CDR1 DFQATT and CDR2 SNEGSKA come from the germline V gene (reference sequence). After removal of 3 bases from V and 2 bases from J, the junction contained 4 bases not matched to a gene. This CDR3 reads CSARLAGTTDTQYF. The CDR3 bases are TGCAGTGCTAGGTTAGCGGGAACCACAGATACGCAGTATTTT.

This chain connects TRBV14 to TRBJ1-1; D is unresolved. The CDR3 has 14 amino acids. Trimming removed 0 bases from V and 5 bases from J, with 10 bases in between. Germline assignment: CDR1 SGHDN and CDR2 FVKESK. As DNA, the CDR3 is TGTGCCAGCAGCCAAGAGTACGCTGGTACTGAAGCTTTCTTT. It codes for CASSQEYAGTEAFF.

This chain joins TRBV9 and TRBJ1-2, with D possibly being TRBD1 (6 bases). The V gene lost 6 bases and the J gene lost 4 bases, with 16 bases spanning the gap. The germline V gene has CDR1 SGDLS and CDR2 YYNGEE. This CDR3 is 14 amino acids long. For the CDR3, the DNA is TGTGCCAGCAACCGGGACAACGGATTCTATGGCTACACCTTC. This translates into CASNRDNGFYGYTF.

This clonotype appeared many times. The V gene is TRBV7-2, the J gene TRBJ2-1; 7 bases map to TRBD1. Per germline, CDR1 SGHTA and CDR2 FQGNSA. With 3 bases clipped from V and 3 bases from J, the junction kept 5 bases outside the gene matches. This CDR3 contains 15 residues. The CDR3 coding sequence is TGTGCCAGCAGCTTGGGCAGGGGGATCTACAATGAGCAGTTCTTC. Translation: CASSLGRGIYNEQFF.

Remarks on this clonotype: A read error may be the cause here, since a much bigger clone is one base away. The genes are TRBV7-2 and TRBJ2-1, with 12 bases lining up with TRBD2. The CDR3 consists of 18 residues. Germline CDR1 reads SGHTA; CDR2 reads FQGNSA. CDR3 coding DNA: TGTGTCAGCAGCTCCTCCGGACTAGCGGGATTCTCCTACAATGAGCAGTTCTTC. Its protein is CVSSSSGLAGFSYNEQFF.

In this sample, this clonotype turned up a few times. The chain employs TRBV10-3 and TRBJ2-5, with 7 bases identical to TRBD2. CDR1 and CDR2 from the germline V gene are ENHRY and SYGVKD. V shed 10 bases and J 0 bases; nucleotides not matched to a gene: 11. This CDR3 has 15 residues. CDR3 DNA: TGTGCCACCTCGCCGGGACTACCTTACCAAGAGACCCAGTACTTC. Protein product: CATSPGLPYQETQYF.

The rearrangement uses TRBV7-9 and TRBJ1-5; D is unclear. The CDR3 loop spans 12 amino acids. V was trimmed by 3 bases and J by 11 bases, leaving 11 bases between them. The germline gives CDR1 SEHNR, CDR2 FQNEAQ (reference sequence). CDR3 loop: CASSLGSMTQHF. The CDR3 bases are TGTGCCAGCAGCTTGGGCTCTATGACCCAGCATTTT.

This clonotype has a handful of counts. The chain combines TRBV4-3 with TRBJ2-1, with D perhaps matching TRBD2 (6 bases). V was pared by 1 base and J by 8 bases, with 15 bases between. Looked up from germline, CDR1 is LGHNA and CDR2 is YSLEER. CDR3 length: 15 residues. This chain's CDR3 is CASSQVAVTFDEQFF. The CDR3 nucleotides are TGCGCCAGCAGCCAAGTAGCGGTGACGTTTGATGAGCAGTTCTTC.

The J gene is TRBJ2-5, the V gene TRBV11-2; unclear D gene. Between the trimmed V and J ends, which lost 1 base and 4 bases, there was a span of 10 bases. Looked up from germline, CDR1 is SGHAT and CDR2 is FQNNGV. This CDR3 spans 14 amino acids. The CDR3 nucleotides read TGTGCCAGCAGCTTAGGTTCCAGGATAGAGACCCAGTACTTC. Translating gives CASSLGSRIETQYF.